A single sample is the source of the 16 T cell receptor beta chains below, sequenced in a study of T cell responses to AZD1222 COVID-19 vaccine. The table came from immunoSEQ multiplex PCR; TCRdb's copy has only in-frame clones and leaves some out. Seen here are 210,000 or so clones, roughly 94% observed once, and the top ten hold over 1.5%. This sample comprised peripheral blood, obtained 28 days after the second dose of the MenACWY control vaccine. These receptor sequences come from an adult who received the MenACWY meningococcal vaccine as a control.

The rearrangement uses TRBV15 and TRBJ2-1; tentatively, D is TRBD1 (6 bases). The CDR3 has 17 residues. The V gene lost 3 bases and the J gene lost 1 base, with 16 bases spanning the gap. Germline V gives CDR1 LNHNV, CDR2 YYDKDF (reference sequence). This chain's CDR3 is CATSRWAGTTSYNEQFF. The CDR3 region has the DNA TGTGCCACCAGCAGGTGGGCCGGGACAACTTCCTACAATGAGCAGTTCTTC.

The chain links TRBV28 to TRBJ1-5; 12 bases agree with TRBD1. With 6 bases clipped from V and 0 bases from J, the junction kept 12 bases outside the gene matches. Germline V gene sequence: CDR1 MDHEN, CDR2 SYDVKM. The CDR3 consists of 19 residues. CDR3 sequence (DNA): TGTGCCAGCAGGCCAACCGGGACAGGGGGCTTCTATAGCAATCAGCCCCAGCATTTT. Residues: CASRPTGTGGFYSNQPQHF.

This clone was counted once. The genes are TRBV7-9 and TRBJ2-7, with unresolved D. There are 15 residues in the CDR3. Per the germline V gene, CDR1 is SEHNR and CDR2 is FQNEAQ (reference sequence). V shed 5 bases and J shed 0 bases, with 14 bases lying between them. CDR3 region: CASSHGGASSYEQYF. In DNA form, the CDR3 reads TGTGCCAGCAGCCATGGCGGCGCTAGCTCCTACGAGCAGTACTTC. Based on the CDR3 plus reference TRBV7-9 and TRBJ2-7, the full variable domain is DTGVSQNPRHKITKRGQNVTFRCDPISEHNRLYWYRQTLGQGPEFLTYFQNEAQLEKSRLLSDRFSAERPKGSFSTLEIQRTEQGDSAMYLCASSHGGASSYEQYFGPGTRLTVT.

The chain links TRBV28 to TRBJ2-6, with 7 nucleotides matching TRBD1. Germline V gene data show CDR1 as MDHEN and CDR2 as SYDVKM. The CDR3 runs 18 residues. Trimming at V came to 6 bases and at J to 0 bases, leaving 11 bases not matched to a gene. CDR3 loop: CASRFRTGANSGANVLTF. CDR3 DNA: TGTGCCAGCAGATTCCGAACAGGGGCGAACTCTGGGGCCAACGTCCTGACTTTC.

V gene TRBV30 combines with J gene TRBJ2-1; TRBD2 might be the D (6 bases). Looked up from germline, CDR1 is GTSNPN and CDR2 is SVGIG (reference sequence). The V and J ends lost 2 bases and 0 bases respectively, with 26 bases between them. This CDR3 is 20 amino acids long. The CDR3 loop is CAWSNRVAVPFPSSYNEQFF. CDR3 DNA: TGTGCCTGGAGTAATAGGGTAGCGGTGCCCTTTCCTAGCTCCTACAATGAGCAGTTCTTC.

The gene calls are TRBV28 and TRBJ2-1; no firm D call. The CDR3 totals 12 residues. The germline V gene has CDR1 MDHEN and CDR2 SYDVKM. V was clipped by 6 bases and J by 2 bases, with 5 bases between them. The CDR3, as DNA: TGTGCCAGCAGCCGGACCTACAATGAGCAGTTCTTC. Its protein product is CASSRTYNEQFF.

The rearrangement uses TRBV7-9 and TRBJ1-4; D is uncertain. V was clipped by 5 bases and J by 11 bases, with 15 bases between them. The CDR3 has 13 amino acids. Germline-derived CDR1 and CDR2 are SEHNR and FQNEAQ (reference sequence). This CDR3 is CASSGDAVGKLFF. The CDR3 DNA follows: TGTGCCAGCAGCGGTGACGCGGTCGGGAAACTGTTTTTT.

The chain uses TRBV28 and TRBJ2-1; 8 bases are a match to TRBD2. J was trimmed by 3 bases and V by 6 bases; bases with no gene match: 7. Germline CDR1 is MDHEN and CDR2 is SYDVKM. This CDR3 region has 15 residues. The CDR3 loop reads CASSPAGAGYNEQFF. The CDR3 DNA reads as TGTGCCAGCAGCCCAGCGGGAGCGGGCTACAATGAGCAGTTCTTC.

The CDR3 DNA reads as TGTGCCAGCAGTCCGGGACTTAATTACAATGAGCAGTTCTTC. Protein: CASSPGLNYNEQFF. J is TRBJ2-1 and V is TRBV6-5, with D maybe TRBD2 (6 bases). The CDR3 totals 14 residues. With 5 bases removed from V and 4 bases from J, the gap between germline ends came to 12 bases. The germline gives CDR1 MNHEY, CDR2 SVGAGI.

CDR3 amino acids: CASSVFDRSTDTQYF. The CDR3 DNA sequence: TGTGCCAGCAGCGTATTTGACCGTAGCACAGATACGCAGTATTTT. The J gene is TRBJ2-3, the V gene TRBV9; no clear D. The CDR3 is 15 residues long. In germline, CDR1 is SGDLS, CDR2 YYNGEE. With 1 base removed from V and 0 bases from J, the gap between germline ends came to 9 bases.

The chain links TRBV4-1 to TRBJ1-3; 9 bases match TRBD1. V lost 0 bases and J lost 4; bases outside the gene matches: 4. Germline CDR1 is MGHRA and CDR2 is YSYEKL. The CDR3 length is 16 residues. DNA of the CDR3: TGCGCCAGCAGCCAAGACACAGGGGGCCCCGGAAACACCATATATTTT. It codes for CASSQDTGGPGNTIYF.

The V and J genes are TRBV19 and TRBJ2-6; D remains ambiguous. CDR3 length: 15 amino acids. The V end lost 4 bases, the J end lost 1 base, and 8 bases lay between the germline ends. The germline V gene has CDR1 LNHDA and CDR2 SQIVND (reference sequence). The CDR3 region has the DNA TGTGCCAGTAGTAGCGCCGGTTCTGGGGCCAACGTCCTGACTTTC. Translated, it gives CASSSAGSGANVLTF.

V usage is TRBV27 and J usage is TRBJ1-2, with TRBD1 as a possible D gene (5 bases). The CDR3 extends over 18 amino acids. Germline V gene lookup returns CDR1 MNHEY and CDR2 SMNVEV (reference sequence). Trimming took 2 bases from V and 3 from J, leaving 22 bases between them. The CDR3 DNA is TGTGCCAGCAGTTTAGAACCTCCTCCCCAGGGACTAGACTATGGCTACACCTTC. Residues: CASSLEPPPQGLDYGYTF.

The CDR3, as DNA: TGTGCCAGCAGCGGCTACAAGACAGGGATTAACACCGGGGAGCTGTTTTTT. It codes for CASSGYKTGINTGELFF. This sequence joins TRBV5-4 and TRBJ2-2; 7 bases agree with TRBD1. This CDR3 is 17 amino acids long. Germline CDR1 SGHNT, CDR2 YYREEE (reference sequence). The V segment lost 4 bases and the J segment 2 bases; nucleotides outside the gene matches: 11.

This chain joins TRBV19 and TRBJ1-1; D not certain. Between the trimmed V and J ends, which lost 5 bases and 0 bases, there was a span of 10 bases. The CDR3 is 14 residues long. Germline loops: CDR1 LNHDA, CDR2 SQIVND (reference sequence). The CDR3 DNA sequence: TGTGCCAGTAGTCCCGGACGGCTGAACACTGAAGCTTTCTTT. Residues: CASSPGRLNTEAFF.

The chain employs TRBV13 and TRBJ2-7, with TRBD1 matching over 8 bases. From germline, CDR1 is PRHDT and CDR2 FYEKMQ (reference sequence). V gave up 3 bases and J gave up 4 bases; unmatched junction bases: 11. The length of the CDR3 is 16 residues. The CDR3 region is CASSFSLSGGEYEQYF. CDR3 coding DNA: TGTGCCAGCAGCTTTTCCCTGTCAGGGGGCGAGTACGAGCAGTACTTC.